This TCR beta chain appears in the sequencing data of a study of blood T cells in healthy people across ages. Roughly 9.8 milliliters of peripheral blood were drawn from each donor. Study-level findings and limits: Both higher diversity and more naive CD4+ cells marked long-lived donors when set against aged donors.

A note on this clonotype: Its antigen is still unknown.

A second roughly 6 to 11 cycle PCR used barcoded and J-beta primers. TCRdb recomputed calls from the 5' RACE reads with MiXCR, one row per CDR3 protein. This table holds some 560,000 distinct CDR3 sequences, about 27% found once. The length of the CDR3 is 15 residues. With V trimmed by 4 bases and J by 6 bases, 11 bases remained unmatched. Germline V lookup: CDR1 DFQATT, CDR2 SNEGSKA (reference sequence). The same data also went into a second study, on T cells of mothers and their children. This second report adds: Over 10 million reads per mother and 2.5 million to 3.5 million per child were obtained. Unrelated pairs and related pairs have their TCR recombination output shaped similarly by thymic selection.

The rearrangement joins TRBV20-1 to TRBJ2-3; 9 bases are shared with TRBD1. Sequenced: blood. The receptor was derived from a boy younger than 10 in good health. CDR3 in amino acids: CSATPGQGWLDTQYF. CDR3 bases: TGCAGTGCTACCCCCGGACAGGGGTGGTTGGATACGCAGTATTTT.